The rows below give T cell receptor beta chains drawn from one sample of a study of blood T cell repertoires in COVID-19. TCRdb's copy holds only in-frame clones and misses some; the assay was immunoSEQ multiplex PCR. The data contain around 220,000 clones, about 90% of them seen just once; the ten biggest clones take up 1.5% to 2%. Sequencing was done on a sample of peripheral blood. The receptors stem from a man between 35 and 55 years old with active or convalescent COVID-19. Both conserved end residues are trimmed from each CDR3.

v_gene,CDR3aa
TRBV29-1,SGASATYEQY
TRBV7-8,ASSLRGNTGELF
TRBV6-4,ASSAGQGGNQPQH
TRBV5-4,ASSLVGGGGETQY
TRBV19,ASSKAGSTEAF
TRBV20-1,SASRVIEQY
TRBV19,ASSIGLAGTYEQY
TRBV18,ASSPPGQSYEQY
TRBV9,ASSVAGGFNEKLF
TRBV19,ASSAGSTGVYGYT
TRBV19,ASTPGTEGGYSNQPQH
TRBV5-1,ASSLESNSPLH
TRBV4-1,ASSQASGTFSSGELF
TRBV7-2,ASSLVAGAGNTIY
TRBV18,ASSPRKGWGEPQH
TRBV6-2/TRBV6-3,ASSLYRVYTDTQY
TRBV6-6,ASRGQGGTGELF
TRBV14,ASSQVRGPRETQY
TRBV28,ASSLVGVAGGYT
TRBV19,ASSMGAGRPEAF
TRBV28,ASGLHQPQH
TRBV2,ASSGIAGADGANVLT
TRBV10-2,ASRAGGGYEQY
TRBV7-8,ASSLQRGIQY